Below, 17 T cell receptor beta chains from the same sample are listed, as sequenced in a study of regulatory T cells in long-lasting Graves disease. This sample's time point: persistent/refractory GD, antithyroid drugs over 5 years with positive TRAb. PBMC RNA served as the TCR library source. Arm-PCR of CDR3 regions with iRepertoire HTBI primers generated TCR beta libraries. Each CDR3 protein is one row after TCRdb ran MiXCR on the multiplex PCR reads. The data show about 400,000 distinct CDR3 sequences, with about 20% seen just once and more than 20% held by the top ten. Here the sequenced sample was peripheral blood mononuclear cells (PBMCs), taken when the disease was refractory, from a patient treated with antithyroid drugs. The source is a female donor with Graves disease.

This sequence joins TRBV28 and TRBJ1-3; 7 nucleotides match TRBD1. In germline, CDR1 is MDHEN, CDR2 SYDVKM. The CDR3 is 16 residues long. V lost 5 bases to trimming and J lost 0 bases; unmatched junction nucleotides: 7. In DNA, the CDR3 is TGTGCCAGCAGTCCGGGACAGATACCCTCTGGAAACACCATATATTTT. Translation gives CASSPGQIPSGNTIYF. Full variable domain (remainder filled in from reference TRBV28 and TRBJ1-3): DVKVTQSSRYLVKRTGEKVFLECVQDMDHENMFWYRQDPGLGLRLIYFSYDVKMKEKGDIPEGYSVSREKKERFSLILESASTNQTSMYLCASSPGQIPSGNTIYFGEGSWLTVV.

The chain employs TRBV29-1 and TRBJ1-5; 7 bases align to TRBD1. Trimming took 4 bases from V and 6 from J; bases not matched to a gene: 6. Germline CDR1 and CDR2: SQVTM and ANQGSEA. This CDR3 region has 13 residues. The CDR3 spells CSVGTGYGQPQHF. The CDR3 DNA is TGCAGCGTTGGGACAGGCTATGGTCAGCCCCAGCATTTT.

This clonotype has only a few counts. The chain uses TRBV11-2 and TRBJ2-1; a possible D gene is TRBD1 (5 bases). This CDR3 is built from 11 residues. Germline V gives CDR1 SGHAT, CDR2 FQNNGV. V lost 5 bases to trimming and J lost 16 bases, with 15 bases between them. The CDR3 coding sequence is TGTGCCAGCAGCGGACAAAGGTCTGTATTCTTC. It is translated as CASSGQRSVFF.

V usage is TRBV12-3 or TRBV12-4 and J usage is TRBJ2-5; the D gene is possibly TRBD2 (5 bases). The CDR3 consists of 14 residues. Trimming took 5 bases from V and 1 from J, leaving 11 bases between them. The CDR3 region is CASSPPAVQETQYF. CDR3 coding DNA: TGTGCCAGCAGTCCACCAGCGGTCCAAGAGACCCAGTACTTC.

This clonotype was detected a few times. The rearrangement joins TRBV25-1 to TRBJ1-1, with unresolved D. Germline V lookup: CDR1 MGHDK, CDR2 SYGVNS. The CDR3 extends over 16 amino acids. V lost 8 bases, J lost 0 bases, and 19 bases lay in between. This CDR3 is CASRSGSVGMNTEAFF. The DNA of the CDR3 is TGTGCCAGCCGCAGCGGATCCGTGGGGATGAACACTGAAGCTTTCTTT.

The rearrangement links TRBV15 to TRBJ2-5, with 16 bases that match TRBD2. There are 13 residues in the CDR3. V trimming: 3 bases; J trimming: 14 bases; junction bases outside the gene matches: 3. Germline loops: CDR1 LNHNV, CDR2 YYDKDF (reference sequence). The CDR3 DNA sequence: TGTGCCACCAGCAGGGGACTAGCGGGAGGGCCTTACTTC. It encodes CATSRGLAGGPYF.

V usage is TRBV7-8 and J usage is TRBJ1-2; D is possibly TRBD1 (6 bases). This CDR3 region has 14 residues. In germline, CDR1 is SGHVS, CDR2 FQNEAQ. The V end was cut by 3 bases, the J end by 3 bases, with 11 bases between. Written as DNA, the CDR3 is TGTGCCAGCAGCTTGGGGGGGCGCGACTATGGCTACACCTTC. It specifies CASSLGGRDYGYTF.

This clonotype was seen a handful of times. The gene calls are TRBV11-1 and TRBJ2-5, with D unclear. This CDR3 has 16 amino acids. Trimming removed 5 bases from V and 7 bases from J, with 23 bases in between. Germline V gene lookup returns CDR1 SGHAT and CDR2 FQDESV (reference sequence). CDR3 coding DNA: TGTGCCAGCAGCCCCCACTCAGGAGCTTCCGTGAGGACCCAGTACTTC. Its protein is CASSPHSGASVRTQYF.

This clonotype was picked up a small number of times. The rearrangement joins TRBV13 to TRBJ1-3; D is perhaps TRBD1 (6 bases). CDR1 is PRHDT and CDR2 is FYEKMQ in the germline V gene (reference sequence). CDR3 length: 16 residues. The V and J ends lost 6 bases and 0 bases respectively, with 15 bases between them. The CDR3: CASSSGGQHSGNTIYF. In nucleotides, the CDR3 is TGTGCCAGCAGTTCTGGGGGCCAGCACTCTGGAAACACCATATATTTT.

The chain couples TRBV7-6 to TRBJ2-7; D is possibly TRBD1 (5 bases). This CDR3 comprises 15 residues. Germline CDR1 is SGHVS and CDR2 is FNYEAQ. The ends were cut back, 1 base at V and 1 base at J, with 11 bases in the middle. CDR3 amino acids: CASSLGGSPSYEQYF. In nucleotides, the CDR3 is TGTGCCAGCAGCTTAGGGGGCAGTCCGTCCTACGAGCAGTACTTC.

This clonotype was counted a few times. The chain carries TRBV7-9 and TRBJ2-7; D is perhaps TRBD2 (6 bases). V was cut by 5 bases and J by 3 bases, with 11 bases left in between. The CDR3 loop spans 13 amino acids. Germline loops: CDR1 SEHNR, CDR2 FQNEAQ (reference sequence). This chain's CDR3 is CASSRSGDYEQYF. The CDR3 bases are TGTGCCAGCAGCCGGTCGGGAGACTACGAGCAGTACTTC.

V and J are TRBV30 and TRBJ1-6; D not resolved. The V gene's germline CDR1 is GTSNPN and CDR2 SVGIG (reference sequence). This CDR3 has 14 residues. V was shortened by 3 bases and J by 7 bases, with 13 bases between the two germline ends. DNA for the CDR3: TGTGCCTGGAGGAAAGGGCAGAAGAATTCACCCCTCCACTTT. This sequence encodes CAWRKGQKNSPLHF.

This clonotype has just a few counts. This rearrangement joins TRBV12-3 or TRBV12-4 to TRBJ2-3, with 7 bases lining up with TRBD2. The V and J ends lost 3 bases and 1 base, in that order; junction bases with no gene match: 4. This CDR3 spans 15 amino acids. The CDR3 loop is CASSFSSGRTDTQYF. CDR3 DNA sequence: TGTGCCAGCAGTTTTTCTAGCGGCCGCACAGATACGCAGTATTTT.

Only a few counts were recorded for this clonotype. V usage is TRBV25-1 and J usage is TRBJ1-2; no definite D call. Trimming removed 0 bases from V and 4 bases from J, with 9 bases in between. Germline values: CDR1 MGHDK, CDR2 SYGVNS. The CDR3 covers 14 residues. CDR3 coding DNA: TGTGCCAGCAGTGAATATGAGGGCGGCTATGGCTACACCTTC. Residues: CASSEYEGGYGYTF.

This clonotype was recorded a few times. The CDR3 DNA follows: TGTGCCAGCAGGCTTGGGGGCCCCTACGAGCAGTACTTC. Its translation is CASRLGGPYEQYF. V is TRBV6-1 and J is TRBJ2-7; TRBD1 is a possible D gene (6 bases). The V end was cut by 6 bases, the J end by 2 bases, with 11 bases between. Germline CDR1 is MNHNS and CDR2 is SASEGT. The CDR3 extends over 13 amino acids.

This clonotype was seen a handful of times. V and J are TRBV6-5 and TRBJ2-4; the D gene is possibly TRBD2 (6 bases). CDR1 MNHEY and CDR2 SVGAGI come from the germline V gene. CDR3 size: 15 residues. V lost 0 bases and J lost 7, with 13 bases in between. The CDR3 nucleotides are TGTGCCAGCAGTTACTCGACCGGGACTTCCAACATTCAGTACTTC. This encodes CASSYSTGTSNIQYF.

This clonotype showed up many times. The chain recombines TRBV7-2 with TRBJ1-1, with D possibly being TRBD1 (6 bases). Looked up from germline, CDR1 is SGHTA and CDR2 is FQGNSA. The V end was cut by 5 bases, the J end by 1 base, with 14 bases between. The CDR3 runs 15 residues. DNA of the CDR3: TGTGCCAGCAGCCGCCGGGGGGGGGCGAACACTGAAGCTTTCTTT. Its translation is CASSRRGGANTEAFF.